This TCR beta chain was obtained from a study of control samples from healthy donors and cancer patients. Trimming removed 2 bases from V and 6 bases from J, with 14 bases in between. The CDR3 contains 14 residues. The germline CDR1 and CDR2 sequences are KGHSH and LQKENI. The protocol was immunoSEQ multiplex PCR, while the TCRdb copy is restricted to in-frame clones and leaves out a portion. This table has about 98,000 clones, 92% appearing once. The source of this sequence is a woman under 30 in good health. The specimen sequenced was blood. The chain uses TRBV18 and TRBJ2-7, with D tentatively TRBD1 or TRBD2 (6 bases each). CDR3 sequence (DNA): TGTGCCAGCTCACCAGCTACACAGGGAGGCGAGCAGTACTTC. Translated: CASSPATQGGEQYF. Together with reference TRBV18 and TRBJ2-7, the CDR3 gives the full variable domain: NAGVMQNPRHLVRRRGQEARLRCSPMKGHSHVYWYRQLPEEGLKFMVYLQKENIIDESGMPKERFSAEFPKEGPSILRIQQVVRGDSAAYFCASSPATQGGEQYFGPGTRLTVT.